This T cell receptor (beta chain) was documented in a study of PD-1 blockade in classical Hodgkin lymphoma. Turning to this clone: Its antigen is undetermined.

Repertoires were generated with immunoSEQ multiplex PCR, while TCRdb's copy carries only in-frame clones and drops some. The sample has 55,000 to 75,000 clones, about 92% seen once. Brentuximab vedotin exposure varied, and every patient relapsed after autologous stem cell transplantation. Patients showed best responses of complete response, partial response or progressive disease. Whole-study results and caveats: Exclusion was applied to patients who started nivolumab under 1 year after ASCT. By C4D1 there was a significant rise in CD4+ TCR diversity but not in CD8+ TCR diversity. Complete responders had baseline diversity similar to newly diagnosed patients.

The CDR3 loop spans 14 amino acids. The receptor comes from a human donor with classical Hodgkin lymphoma. The chain links TRBV21-1 to TRBJ2-7. TRBV21-1 is reported as a pseudogene. This material consisted of peripheral blood mononuclear cells (PBMCs), taken at baseline. CDR3 protein: CASSKWNRTYEQYF. The DNA for the CDR3 is TGTGCCAGCAGCAAATGGAACCGCACCTACGAGCAGTACTTC.